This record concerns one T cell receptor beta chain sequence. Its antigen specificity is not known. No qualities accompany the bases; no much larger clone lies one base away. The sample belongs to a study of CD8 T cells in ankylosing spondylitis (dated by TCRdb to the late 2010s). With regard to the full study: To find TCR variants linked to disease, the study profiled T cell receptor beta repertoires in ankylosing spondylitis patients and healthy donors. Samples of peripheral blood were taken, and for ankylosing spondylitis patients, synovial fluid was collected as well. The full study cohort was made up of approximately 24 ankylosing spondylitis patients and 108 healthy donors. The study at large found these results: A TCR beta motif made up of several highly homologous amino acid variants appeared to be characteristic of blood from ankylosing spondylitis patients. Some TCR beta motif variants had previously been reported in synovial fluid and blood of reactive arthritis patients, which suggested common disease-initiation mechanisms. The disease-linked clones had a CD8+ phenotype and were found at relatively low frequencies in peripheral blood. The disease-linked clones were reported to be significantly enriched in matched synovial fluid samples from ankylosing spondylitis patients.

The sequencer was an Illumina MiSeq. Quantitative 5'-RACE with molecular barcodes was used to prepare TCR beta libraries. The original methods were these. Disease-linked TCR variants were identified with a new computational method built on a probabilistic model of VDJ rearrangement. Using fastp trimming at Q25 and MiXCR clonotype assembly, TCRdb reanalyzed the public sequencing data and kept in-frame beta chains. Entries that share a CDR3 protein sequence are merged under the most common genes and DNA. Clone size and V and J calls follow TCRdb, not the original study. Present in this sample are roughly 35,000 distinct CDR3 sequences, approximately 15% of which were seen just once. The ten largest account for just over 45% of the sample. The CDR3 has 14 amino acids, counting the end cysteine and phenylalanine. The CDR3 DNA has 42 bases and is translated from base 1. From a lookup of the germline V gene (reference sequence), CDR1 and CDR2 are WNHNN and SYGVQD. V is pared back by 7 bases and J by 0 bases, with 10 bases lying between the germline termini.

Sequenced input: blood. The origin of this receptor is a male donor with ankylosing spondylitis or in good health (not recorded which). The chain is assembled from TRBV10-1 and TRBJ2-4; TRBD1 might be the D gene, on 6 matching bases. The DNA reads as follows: TGCGCCAGCACCCAACAGGGAGCCAAAAACATTCAGTACTTC. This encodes CASTQQGAKNIQYF.